This TCR beta chain was sequenced during a study of response to subunit inactivated influenza vaccine listed by TCRdb under 2018. The study in broad terms: The study used deep quantitative T cell receptor repertoire profiling to track responses to a trivalent subunit inactivated influenza vaccine.

From the cysteine up to the phenylalanine, the CDR3 has a length of 16 residues. Only CDR3 DNA remains: 48 bases, in frame from the first base. Trimming costs V 0 bases and J 2 bases, and their ends lie 13 bases apart. The germline V gene specifies SGDLS as CDR1 and YYNGEE as CDR2. Library preparation was by RT-PCR. Sequencing was performed on an Illumina HiSeq 2500. In TCRdb, the public reads were trimmed at Q25 with fastp and aligned with MiXCR, with productive beta chains retained. Rows are combined by CDR3 protein, so each entry shows the most common genes and DNA. This sample comprises roughly 700,000 distinct CDR3 sequences, 15% to 19% of them detected only once. Of the sample, around a tenth falls within the top ten clones. To note about this clonotype: There is no known antigen for this receptor. No quality values exist for individual bases; no much larger clone is one base distant.

Broader findings and caveats from the paper: According to the authors, only a limited number of new T cells may be recruited by each seasonal influenza vaccination.

The chain joins TRBV9 to TRBJ2-3; there is no confident call for the D gene. This TCR was sampled from a middle-aged man who received an inactivated influenza vaccine. Donor details come from another sample of the same person, matched by shared clones. Source: PBMCs from blood, taken about 13 days after vaccination. The CDR3 protein: CASSVEPRVDTDTQYF. DNA sequence: TGTGCCAGCAGCGTAGAACCAAGGGTAGACACAGATACGCAGTATTTT.